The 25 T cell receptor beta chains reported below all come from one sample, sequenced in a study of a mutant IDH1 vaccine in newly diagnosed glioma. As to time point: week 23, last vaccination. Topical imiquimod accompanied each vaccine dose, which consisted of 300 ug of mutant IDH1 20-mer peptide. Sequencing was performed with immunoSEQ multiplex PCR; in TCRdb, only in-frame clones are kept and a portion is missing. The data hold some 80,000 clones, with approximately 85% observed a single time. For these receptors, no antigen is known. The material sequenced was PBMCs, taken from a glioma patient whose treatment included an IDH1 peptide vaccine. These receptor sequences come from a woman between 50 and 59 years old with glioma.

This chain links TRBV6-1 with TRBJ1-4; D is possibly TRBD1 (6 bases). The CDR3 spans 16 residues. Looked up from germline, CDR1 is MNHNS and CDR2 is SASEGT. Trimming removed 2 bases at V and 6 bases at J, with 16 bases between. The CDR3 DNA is TGTGCCAGCAGTGAAAATTTGGGGGGCGAGGATGAAAAACTGTTTTTT. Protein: CASSENLGGEDEKLFF.

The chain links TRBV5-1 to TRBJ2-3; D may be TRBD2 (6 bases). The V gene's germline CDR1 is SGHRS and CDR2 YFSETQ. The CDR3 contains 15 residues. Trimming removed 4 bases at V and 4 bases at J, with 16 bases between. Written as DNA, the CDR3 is TGCGCCAGCAGCATCCGGGACTTAGCCTCAGATACGCAGTATTTT. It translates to CASSIRDLASDTQYF.

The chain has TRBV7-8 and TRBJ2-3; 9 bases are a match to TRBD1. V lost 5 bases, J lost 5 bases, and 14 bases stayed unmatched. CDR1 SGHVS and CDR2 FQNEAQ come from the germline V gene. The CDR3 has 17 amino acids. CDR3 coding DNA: TGTGCCAGCAGCACCCTTTACAGGGGGCGCGACCGAGATACGCAGTATTTT. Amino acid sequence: CASSTLYRGRDRDTQYF.

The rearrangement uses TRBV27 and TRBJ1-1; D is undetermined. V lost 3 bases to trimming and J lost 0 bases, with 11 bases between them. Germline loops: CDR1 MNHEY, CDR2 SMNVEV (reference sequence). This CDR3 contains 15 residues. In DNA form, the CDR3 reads TGTGCCAGCAGTTTCCTGCGGACGGTGAACACTGAAGCTTTCTTT. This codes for CASSFLRTVNTEAFF.

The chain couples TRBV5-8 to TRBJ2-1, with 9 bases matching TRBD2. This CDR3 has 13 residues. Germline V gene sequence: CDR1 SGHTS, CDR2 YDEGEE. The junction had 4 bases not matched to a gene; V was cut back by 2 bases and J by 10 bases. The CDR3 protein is CASSFAGGREQFF. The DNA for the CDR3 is TGTGCCAGCAGCTTCGCGGGAGGGAGGGAGCAGTTCTTC.

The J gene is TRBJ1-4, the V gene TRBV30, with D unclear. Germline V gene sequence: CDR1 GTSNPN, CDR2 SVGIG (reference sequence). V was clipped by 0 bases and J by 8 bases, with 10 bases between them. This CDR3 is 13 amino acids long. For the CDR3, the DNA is TGTGCCTGGAGTGTCAACGTCCGGGAAAAACTGTTTTTT. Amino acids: CAWSVNVREKLFF.

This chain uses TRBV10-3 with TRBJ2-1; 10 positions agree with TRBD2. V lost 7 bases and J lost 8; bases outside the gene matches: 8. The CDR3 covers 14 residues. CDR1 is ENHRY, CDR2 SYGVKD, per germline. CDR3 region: CAIKTSGEVYEQFF. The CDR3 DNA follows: TGTGCCATCAAAACTAGCGGGGAGGTCTATGAGCAGTTCTTC.

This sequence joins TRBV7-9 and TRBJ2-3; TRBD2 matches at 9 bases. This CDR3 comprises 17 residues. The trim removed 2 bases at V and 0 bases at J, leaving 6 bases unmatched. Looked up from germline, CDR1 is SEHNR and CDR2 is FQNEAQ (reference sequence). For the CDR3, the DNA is TGTGCCAGCAGCTTAAGGGTTGCGGGAGGGAGCACAGATACGCAGTATTTT. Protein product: CASSLRVAGGSTDTQYF.

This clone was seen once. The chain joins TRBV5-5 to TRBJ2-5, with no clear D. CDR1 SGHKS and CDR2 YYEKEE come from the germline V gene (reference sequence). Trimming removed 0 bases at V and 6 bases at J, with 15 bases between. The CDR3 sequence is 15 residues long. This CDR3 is CASSLEFGSTKTQYF. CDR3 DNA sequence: TGTGCCAGCAGCTTGGAGTTTGGATCCACAAAGACCCAGTACTTC.

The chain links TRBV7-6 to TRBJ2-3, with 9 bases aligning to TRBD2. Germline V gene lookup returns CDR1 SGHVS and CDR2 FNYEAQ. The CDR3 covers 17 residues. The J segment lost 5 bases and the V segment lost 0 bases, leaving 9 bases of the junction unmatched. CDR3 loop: CASSLAPLAGEGDTQYF. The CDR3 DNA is TGTGCCAGCAGCTTAGCCCCCTTAGCGGGAGAGGGAGATACGCAGTATTTT. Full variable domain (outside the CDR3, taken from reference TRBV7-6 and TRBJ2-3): GAGVSQSPRYKVTKRGQDVALRCDPISGHVSLYWYRQALGQGPEFLTYFNYEAQQDKSGLPNDRFSAERPEGSISTLTIQRTEQRDSAMYRCASSLAPLAGEGDTQYFGPGTRLTVL.

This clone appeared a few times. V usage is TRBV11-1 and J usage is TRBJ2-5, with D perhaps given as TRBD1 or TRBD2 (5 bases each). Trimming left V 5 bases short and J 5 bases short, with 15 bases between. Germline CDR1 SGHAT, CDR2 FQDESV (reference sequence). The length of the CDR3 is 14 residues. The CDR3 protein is CASSQWDRGETQYF. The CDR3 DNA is TGTGCCAGCAGCCAGTGGGACCGCGGGGAGACCCAGTACTTC.

This CDR3 is CASSYPDSYEQYF. The DNA for the CDR3 is TGTGCCAGCAGTTACCCGGACAGTTACGAGCAGTACTTC. The chain combines TRBV6-6 with TRBJ2-7; tentative D call: TRBD1 (6 bases). CDR1 MNHNY and CDR2 SVGAGI come from the germline V gene (reference sequence). Trimming stripped 2 bases from V and 4 bases from J, with 9 bases between. The CDR3 spans 13 residues.

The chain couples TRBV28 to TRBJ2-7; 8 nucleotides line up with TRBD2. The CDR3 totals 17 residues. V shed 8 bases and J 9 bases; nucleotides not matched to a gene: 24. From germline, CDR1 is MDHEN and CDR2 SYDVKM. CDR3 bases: TGTGCCAGCTCCACCTGGGTATTGGCGGGAGGATTCTCAGGGCAGTACTTC. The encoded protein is CASSTWVLAGGFSGQYF.

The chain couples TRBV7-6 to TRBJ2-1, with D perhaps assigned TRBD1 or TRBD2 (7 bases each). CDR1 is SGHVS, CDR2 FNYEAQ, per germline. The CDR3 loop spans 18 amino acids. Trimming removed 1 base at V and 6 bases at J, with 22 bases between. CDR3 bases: TGTGCCAGCAGCTTAGTTGACAGGGCTAGGACTAGTGGCAATGAGCAGTTCTTC. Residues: CASSLVDRARTSGNEQFF.

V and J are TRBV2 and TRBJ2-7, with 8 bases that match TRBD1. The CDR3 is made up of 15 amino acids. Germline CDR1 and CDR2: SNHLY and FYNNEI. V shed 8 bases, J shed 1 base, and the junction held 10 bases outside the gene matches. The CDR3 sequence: CASRQGTGASYEQYF. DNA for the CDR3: TGTGCCAGCCGCCAAGGGACAGGAGCTTCCTACGAGCAGTACTTC.

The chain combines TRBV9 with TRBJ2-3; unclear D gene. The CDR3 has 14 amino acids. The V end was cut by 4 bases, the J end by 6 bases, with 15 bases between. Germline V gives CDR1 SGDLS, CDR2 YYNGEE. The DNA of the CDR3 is TGTGCCAGCAGCCCTAACTCTTTCGGGGATACGCAGTATTTT. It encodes CASSPNSFGDTQYF.

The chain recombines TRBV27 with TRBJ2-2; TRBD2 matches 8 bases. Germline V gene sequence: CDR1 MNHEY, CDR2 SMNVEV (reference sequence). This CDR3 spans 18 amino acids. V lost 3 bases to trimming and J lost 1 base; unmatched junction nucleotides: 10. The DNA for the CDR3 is TGTGCCAGCAGTTTGGGGCTAGCGGGTTCCCTGAACACCGGGGAGCTGTTTTTT. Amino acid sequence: CASSLGLAGSLNTGELFF.

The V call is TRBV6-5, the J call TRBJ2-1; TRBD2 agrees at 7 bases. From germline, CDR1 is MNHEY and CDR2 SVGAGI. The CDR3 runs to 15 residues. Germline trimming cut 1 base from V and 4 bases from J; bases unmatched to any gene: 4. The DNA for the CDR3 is TGTGCCAGCAGTTACTGGGGGAGGGCATACAATGAGCAGTTCTTC. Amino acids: CASSYWGRAYNEQFF.

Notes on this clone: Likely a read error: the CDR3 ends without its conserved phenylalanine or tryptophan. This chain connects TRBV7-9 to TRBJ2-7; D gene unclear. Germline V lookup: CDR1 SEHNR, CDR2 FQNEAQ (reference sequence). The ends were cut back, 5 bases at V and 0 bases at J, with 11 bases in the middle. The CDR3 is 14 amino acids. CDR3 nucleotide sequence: TGTGCCAGCAGCCAGCTATCAAGCTCCTACGAGCAGTACCTC. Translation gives CASSQLSSSYEQYL.

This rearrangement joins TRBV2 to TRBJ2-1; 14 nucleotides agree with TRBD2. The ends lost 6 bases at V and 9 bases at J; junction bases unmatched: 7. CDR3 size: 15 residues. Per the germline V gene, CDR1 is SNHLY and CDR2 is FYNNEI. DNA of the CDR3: TGTGCCAGCAGAGAGGGACTAGCGGGAGCCTTTGAGCAGTTCTTC. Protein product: CASREGLAGAFEQFF.

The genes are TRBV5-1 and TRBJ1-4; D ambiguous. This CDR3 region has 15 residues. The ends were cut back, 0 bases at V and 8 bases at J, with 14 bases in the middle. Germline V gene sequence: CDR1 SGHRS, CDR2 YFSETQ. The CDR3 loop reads CASSLGGDVREKLFF. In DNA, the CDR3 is TGCGCCAGCAGCTTGGGAGGAGATGTTCGCGAAAAACTGTTTTTT.

In DNA form, the CDR3 reads TGTGCCAGCAGCGAGGGGGGGGCGGAGTATGGCTACACCTTC. Protein product: CASSEGGAEYGYTF. The chain employs TRBV5-4 and TRBJ1-2; maybe TRBD1 (6 bases). Trimming removed 4 bases at V and 5 bases at J, with 15 bases between. The germline CDR1 and CDR2 sequences are SGHNT and YYREEE (reference sequence). The CDR3 runs 14 residues.

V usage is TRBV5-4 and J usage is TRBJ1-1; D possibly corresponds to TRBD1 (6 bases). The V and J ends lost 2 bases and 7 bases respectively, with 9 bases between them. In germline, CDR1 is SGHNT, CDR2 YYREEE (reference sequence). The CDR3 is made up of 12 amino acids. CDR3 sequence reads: CASSFTQGEAFF. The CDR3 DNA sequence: TGTGCCAGCAGCTTTACACAGGGTGAAGCTTTCTTT.

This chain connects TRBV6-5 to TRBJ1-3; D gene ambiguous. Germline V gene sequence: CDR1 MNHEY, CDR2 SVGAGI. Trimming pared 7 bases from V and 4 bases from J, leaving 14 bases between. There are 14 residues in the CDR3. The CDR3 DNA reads TGTGCCAGCACCTCGGAAGGGTCGGGAAACACCATATATTTT. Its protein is CASTSEGSGNTIYF.

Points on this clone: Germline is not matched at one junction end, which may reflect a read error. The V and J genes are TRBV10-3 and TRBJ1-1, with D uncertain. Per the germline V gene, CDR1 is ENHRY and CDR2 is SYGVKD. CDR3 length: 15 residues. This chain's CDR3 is CASSYAASRSTEAFF. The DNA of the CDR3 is TGTGCCAGCAGTTACGCCGCGTCTAGGAGCACTGAAGCTTTCTTT.